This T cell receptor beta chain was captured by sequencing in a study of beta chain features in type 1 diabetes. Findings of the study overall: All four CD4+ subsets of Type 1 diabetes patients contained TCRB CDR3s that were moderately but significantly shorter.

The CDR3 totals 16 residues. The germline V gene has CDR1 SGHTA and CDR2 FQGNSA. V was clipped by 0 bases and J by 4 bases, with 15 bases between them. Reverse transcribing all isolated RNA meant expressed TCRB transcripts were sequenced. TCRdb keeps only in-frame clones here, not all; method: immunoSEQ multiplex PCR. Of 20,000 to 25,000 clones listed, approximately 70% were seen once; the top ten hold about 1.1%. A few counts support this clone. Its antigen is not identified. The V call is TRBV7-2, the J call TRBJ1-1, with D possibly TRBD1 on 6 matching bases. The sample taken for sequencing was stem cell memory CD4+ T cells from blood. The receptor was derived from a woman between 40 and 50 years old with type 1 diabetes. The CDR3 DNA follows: TGTGCCAGCAGCTTAGCACCGAGGGGGGGCGGCACTGAAGCTTTCTTT. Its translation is CASSLAPRGGGTEAFF.